Listed below are T cell receptor beta chains from one sample, sequenced in a study of control samples from healthy donors and cancer patients. The data were produced by immunoSEQ multiplex PCR, yet TCRdb's version contains in-frame clones alone and is incomplete. The sample records 200,000 or so clones, 91% being singletons. Sequences were obtained from blood. These receptors were obtained from a man under 40 in good health. Both conserved end residues are part of each CDR3. Fields, in order: D gene, clone size, J gene, V gene, CDR3 protein, CDR3 DNA. The D gene is left open where the match is weak. Size is omitted from some rows. Given values are once, few, many or a class for expanded clones.

D gene: NA
clone size: NA
J gene: TRBJ2-7
V gene: TRBV7-9
CDR3 protein: CASSLANSGGLGTYEQYF
CDR3 DNA: TGTGCCAGCAGCTTAGCGAATTCTGGTGGGTTAGGGACCTACGAGCAGTACTTC

D gene: NA
clone size: NA
J gene: TRBJ2-2
V gene: TRBV6-5
CDR3 protein: CASSRQENTGELFF
CDR3 DNA: TGTGCCAGCAGTAGACAGGAGAACACCGGGGAGCTGTTTTTT

D gene: TRBD1
clone size: once
J gene: TRBJ1-1
V gene: TRBV11-2
CDR3 protein: CASSFDRGMNTEAFF
CDR3 DNA: TGTGCCAGCAGCTTCGACAGGGGTATGAACACTGAAGCTTTCTTT

D gene: NA
clone size: NA
J gene: TRBJ1-2
V gene: TRBV29-1
CDR3 protein: CSVEQNYGYTF
CDR3 DNA: TGCAGCGTTGAACAGAACTATGGCTACACCTTC

D gene: NA
clone size: few
J gene: TRBJ1-5
V gene: TRBV6-1
CDR3 protein: CASSDNRASNQPQHF
CDR3 DNA: TGTGCCAGCAGTGATAACAGGGCTAGCAATCAGCCCCAGCATTTT

D gene: TRBD1
clone size: NA
J gene: TRBJ2-7
V gene: TRBV6-1
CDR3 protein: CASSELYGQDYEQYF
CDR3 DNA: TGTGCCAGCAGTGAACTTTATGGACAGGACTACGAGCAGTACTTC

D gene: TRBD1
clone size: NA
J gene: TRBJ2-3
V gene: TRBV5-1
CDR3 protein: CASSFRDRYSSTDTQYF
CDR3 DNA: TGCGCCAGCAGCTTCAGGGACAGGTACTCTAGCACAGATACGCAGTATTTT

D gene: NA
clone size: NA
J gene: TRBJ2-2
V gene: TRBV18
CDR3 protein: CASSRAKNRNTGELFF
CDR3 DNA: TGTGCCAGCTCACGGGCTAAAAACAGGAACACCGGGGAGCTGTTTTTT

D gene: NA
clone size: NA
J gene: TRBJ1-3
V gene: TRBV6-5
CDR3 protein: CASRTPTGNTIYF
CDR3 DNA: TGTGCCAGCAGGACACCAACTGGAAACACCATATATTTT

D gene: TRBD2
clone size: once
J gene: TRBJ2-1
V gene: TRBV24-1
CDR3 protein: CATSEWGTSGDLNYNEQFF
CDR3 DNA: TGTGCCACCAGTGAATGGGGGACTAGCGGGGACCTTAACTACAATGAGCAGTTCTTC

D gene: TRBD1
clone size: NA
J gene: TRBJ1-4
V gene: TRBV25-1
CDR3 protein: CASSLLGTGRNNEKLFF
CDR3 DNA: TGTGCCAGCAGCCTACTAGGGACAGGGCGAAATAATGAAAAACTGTTTTTT

D gene: TRBD1
clone size: NA
J gene: TRBJ1-5
V gene: TRBV4-1
CDR3 protein: CASSRQGSPQPQHF
CDR3 DNA: TGCGCCAGCAGCCGACAGGGTTCGCCTCAGCCCCAGCATTTT

D gene: TRBD2
clone size: once
J gene: TRBJ2-5
V gene: TRBV5-1
CDR3 protein: CASSYPATSGEYQETQYF
CDR3 DNA: TGCGCCAGCAGCTACCCTGCTACTAGCGGGGAGTACCAAGAGACCCAGTACTTC

D gene: TRBD1
clone size: NA
J gene: TRBJ1-5
V gene: TRBV27
CDR3 protein: CASSVTRDRGFNQPQHF
CDR3 DNA: TGTGCCAGCAGTGTCACCCGGGACAGGGGATTCAATCAGCCCCAGCATTTT

D gene: TRBD2
clone size: NA
J gene: TRBJ2-3
V gene: TRBV3-1/TRBV3-2
CDR3 protein: CASSQVPGTSGALVDTQYF
CDR3 DNA: TGTGCCAGCAGCCAAGTGCCCGGGACTAGCGGAGCCCTGGTAGATACGCAGTATTTT

D gene: TRBD2
clone size: NA
J gene: TRBJ2-3
V gene: TRBV4-2
CDR3 protein: CASSQGGLAGDTQYF
CDR3 DNA: TGTGCCAGCAGCCAAGGGGGACTAGCGGGGGATACGCAGTATTTT

D gene: TRBD2
clone size: NA
J gene: TRBJ2-7
V gene: TRBV6-5
CDR3 protein: CASSYASGGMAYEQYF
CDR3 DNA: TGTGCCAGCAGTTACGCTAGCGGGGGAATGGCCTACGAGCAGTACTTC

D gene: NA
clone size: NA
J gene: TRBJ2-6
V gene: TRBV16
CDR3 protein: CASSQRSGANVLTF
CDR3 DNA: TGTGCCAGCAGCCAGCGTTCAGGGGCCAACGTCCTGACTTTC

D gene: NA
clone size: NA
J gene: TRBJ1-4
V gene: TRBV2
CDR3 protein: CASSDGGNNEKLFF
CDR3 DNA: TGTGCCAGCAGTGACGGAGGGAACAATGAAAAACTGTTTTTT

D gene: NA
clone size: NA
J gene: TRBJ2-4
V gene: TRBV7-8
CDR3 protein: CASSLSGPNIQYF
CDR3 DNA: TGTGCCAGCAGCTTATCAGGGCCAAACATTCAGTACTTC

D gene: NA
clone size: NA
J gene: TRBJ2-7
V gene: TRBV6-1
CDR3 protein: CASSEQGSLTYEQYF
CDR3 DNA: TGTGCCAGCAGTGAACAGGGGTCGTTAACCTACGAGCAGTACTTC

D gene: TRBD1
clone size: NA
J gene: TRBJ1-1
V gene: TRBV4-2
CDR3 protein: CASLQGDMNTEAFF
CDR3 DNA: TGTGCCAGCTTACAGGGGGACATGAACACTGAAGCTTTCTTT

D gene: TRBD1
clone size: NA
J gene: TRBJ1-2
V gene: TRBV7-9
CDR3 protein: CASNPDRGDTF
CDR3 DNA: TGTGCCAGCAACCCGGACAGGGGAGACACCTTC

D gene: NA
clone size: NA
J gene: TRBJ1-2
V gene: TRBV6-5
CDR3 protein: CASSSPGADYGYTF
CDR3 DNA: TGTGCCAGCAGCTCCCCCGGGGCGGACTATGGCTACACCTTC

D gene: NA
clone size: NA
J gene: TRBJ1-6
V gene: TRBV7-9
CDR3 protein: CASTGAGPYNSPLHF
CDR3 DNA: TGTGCCAGTACAGGTGCCGGGCCGTATAATTCACCCCTCCACTTT

D gene: TRBD1
clone size: NA
J gene: TRBJ1-1
V gene: TRBV6-5
CDR3 protein: CASSYDRAMNTEAFF
CDR3 DNA: TGTGCCAGCAGTTACGACAGGGCTATGAACACTGAAGCTTTCTTT

D gene: NA
clone size: NA
J gene: TRBJ1-2
V gene: TRBV25-1
CDR3 protein: CASYRGGYTF
CDR3 DNA: TGTGCCAGCTACCGGGGGGGCTACACCTTC

D gene: TRBD2
clone size: NA
J gene: TRBJ2-7
V gene: TRBV7-9
CDR3 protein: CASSRTSGGVNEQYF
CDR3 DNA: TGTGCCAGCAGCCGGACTAGCGGGGGGGTGAACGAGCAGTACTTC

D gene: NA
clone size: NA
J gene: TRBJ1-4
V gene: TRBV6-2/TRBV6-3
CDR3 protein: CASSYDNLHTNEKLFF
CDR3 DNA: TGTGCCAGCAGTTACGACAACCTACATACTAATGAAAAACTGTTTTTT

D gene: NA
clone size: NA
J gene: TRBJ2-2
V gene: TRBV28
CDR3 protein: CASSPNAGELFF
CDR3 DNA: TGTGCCAGCAGTCCTAACGCCGGGGAGCTGTTTTTT

D gene: TRBD1
clone size: NA
J gene: TRBJ1-3
V gene: TRBV7-8
CDR3 protein: CASSLHSRGQISGNTIYF
CDR3 DNA: TGTGCCAGCAGCTTACATTCCAGGGGGCAAATCTCTGGAAACACCATATATTTT

D gene: NA
clone size: NA
J gene: TRBJ1-1
V gene: TRBV10-3
CDR3 protein: CAISESRKGGRAEAFF
CDR3 DNA: TGTGCCATCAGTGAAAGTAGGAAAGGGGGAAGGGCTGAAGCTTTCTTT

D gene: TRBD1
clone size: NA
J gene: TRBJ2-7
V gene: TRBV24-1
CDR3 protein: CATPTGGKYEQYF
CDR3 DNA: TGTGCCACGCCGACAGGGGGCAAATACGAGCAGTACTTC

D gene: TRBD1
clone size: once
J gene: TRBJ2-2
V gene: TRBV24-1
CDR3 protein: CATSDRETGGSSGGELFF
CDR3 DNA: TGTGCCACCAGTGATAGAGAGACAGGGGGCTCGAGTGGCGGGGAGCTGTTTTTT

D gene: TRBD1
clone size: NA
J gene: TRBJ1-2
V gene: TRBV2
CDR3 protein: CASSEVGQGRGYTF
CDR3 DNA: TGTGCCAGCAGTGAAGTGGGACAGGGGCGTGGCTACACCTTC

D gene: TRBD2
clone size: NA
J gene: TRBJ2-1
V gene: TRBV5-1
CDR3 protein: CASSLTSGGFNEQFF
CDR3 DNA: TGCGCCAGCAGCCTGACTAGCGGGGGGTTTAATGAGCAGTTCTTC

D gene: NA
clone size: NA
J gene: TRBJ2-7
V gene: TRBV12-5
CDR3 protein: CASGRDNSYEQYF
CDR3 DNA: TGTGCTAGTGGCAGGGACAATTCCTACGAGCAGTACTTC

D gene: NA
clone size: NA
J gene: TRBJ1-3
V gene: TRBV18
CDR3 protein: CASSPEQGVLRGNTIYF
CDR3 DNA: TGTGCCAGCTCACCCGAGCAGGGAGTGCTCCGTGGAAACACCATATATTTT